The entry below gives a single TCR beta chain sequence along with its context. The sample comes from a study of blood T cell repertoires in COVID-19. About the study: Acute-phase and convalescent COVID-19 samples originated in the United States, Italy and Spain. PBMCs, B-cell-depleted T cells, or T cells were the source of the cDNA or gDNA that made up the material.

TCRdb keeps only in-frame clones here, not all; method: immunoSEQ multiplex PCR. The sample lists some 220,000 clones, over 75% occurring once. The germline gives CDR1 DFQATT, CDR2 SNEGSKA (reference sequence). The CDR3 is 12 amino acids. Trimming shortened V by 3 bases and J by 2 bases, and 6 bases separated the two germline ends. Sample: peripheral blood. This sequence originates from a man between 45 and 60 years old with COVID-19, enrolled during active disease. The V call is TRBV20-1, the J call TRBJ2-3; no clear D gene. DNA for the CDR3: TGCAGTGCTAGTCAAGCCACAGATACGCAGTATTTT. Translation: CSASQATDTQYF.